This T cell receptor (beta chain) was obtained from a study of graft-versus-host responses after intestinal transplantation. Study as a whole: Grafts that recipients had were multivisceral, liver-intestinal, or isolated intestinal transplants.

Remarks on this clone: What it binds is not known.

Using immunoSEQ multiplex PCR, the repertoire was profiled, and TCRdb retains in-frame clones only, with some absent. The table has around 110,000 clones, just over 90% seen once. Looked up from germline, CDR1 is SGHTA and CDR2 is FQGTGA. Trimming cost V 5 bases and J 0 bases; bases outside gene matches: 5. The length of the CDR3 is 18 residues. This rearrangement joins TRBV7-3 to TRBJ2-2; 14 bases match TRBD2. The input for sequencing was unstimulated CD4+ T cells sorted from spleen or lymph node cells, taken before transplant. The source is a human donor who was the organ donor for an intestinal transplant. CDR3 in amino acids: CASSPGLAGASNTGELFF. Written as DNA, the CDR3 is TGTGCCAGCAGCCCGGGACTAGCGGGAGCGTCGAACACCGGGGAGCTGTTTTTT.